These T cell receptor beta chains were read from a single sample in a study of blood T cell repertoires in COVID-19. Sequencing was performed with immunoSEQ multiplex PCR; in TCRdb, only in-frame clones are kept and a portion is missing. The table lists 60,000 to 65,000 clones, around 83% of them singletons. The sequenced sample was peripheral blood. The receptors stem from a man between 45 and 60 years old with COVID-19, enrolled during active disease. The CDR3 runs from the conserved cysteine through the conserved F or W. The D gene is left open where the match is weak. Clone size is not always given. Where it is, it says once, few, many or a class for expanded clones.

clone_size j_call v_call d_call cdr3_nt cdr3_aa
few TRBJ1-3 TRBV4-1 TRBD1 TGCGCCAGCAGCCAAGATTGGGACAGGGTTAGAAACACCATATATTTT CASSQDWDRVRNTIYF
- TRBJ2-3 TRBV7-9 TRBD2 TGTGCCAGCAGCTTATATCAGTGGACTAGCGGGAGGAGGAATACGCAGTATTTT CASSLYQWTSGRRNTQYF
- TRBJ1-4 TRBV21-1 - TGTGCCAGCAGCCACCACAAAGGACAGGAGGGAGCAACTAATGAAAAACTGTTTTTT CASSHHKGQEGATNEKLFF
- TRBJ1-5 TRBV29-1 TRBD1 TGCAGCGTCTCCGGGACAGGGGGAAGAGATCAGCCCCAGCATTTT CSVSGTGGRDQPQHF
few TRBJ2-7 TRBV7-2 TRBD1 TGTGCCAGCAGCGTCACCGCTACGGGACAGGGGACCTCCTACGAGCAGTACTTC CASSVTATGQGTSYEQYF
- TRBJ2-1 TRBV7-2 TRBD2 TGTGCCAGCAGCCCCCGACTAGCGGGTAATAATGAGCAGTTCTTC CASSPRLAGNNEQFF
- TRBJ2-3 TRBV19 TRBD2 TGTGCCAGTAGTATGGGCGGGAGGTCGGATACGCAGTATTTT CASSMGGRSDTQYF
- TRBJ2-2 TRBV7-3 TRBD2 TGTGCCAGCAGCAAACTAGCGGGAGGTGGTCGCGGGGAGCTGTTTTTT CASSKLAGGGRGELFF
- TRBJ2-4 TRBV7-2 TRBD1 TGTGCCAGCAGCTCCTTACCCCTTGGGACAGGGAAAAACATTCAGTACTTC CASSSLPLGTGKNIQYF
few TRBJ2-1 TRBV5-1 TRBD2 TGCGCCAGCAGTTTTACTAGCGACTACAATGAGCAGTTCTTC CASSFTSDYNEQFF
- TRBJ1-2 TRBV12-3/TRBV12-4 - TGTGCCAGCACCGCCTTAGGGAGTTATGGCTACACCTTC CASTALGSYGYTF
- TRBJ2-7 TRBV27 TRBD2 TGTGCCAGCAGTCTAGCGGGAGGACCCTACGAGCAGTACTTC CASSLAGGPYEQYF
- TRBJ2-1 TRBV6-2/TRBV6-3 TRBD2 TGTGCCAGCAGCCTCGCCGGGGGGACTAGCGGTCGGACAGTGTTCTTC CASSLAGGTSGRTVFF
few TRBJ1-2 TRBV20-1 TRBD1 TGCAGTGCTAGTCGCGGACAGGGTACCTATGGCTACACCTTC CSASRGQGTYGYTF